This record looks at one T cell receptor (beta chain) sequence and its context. Its antigen is still unknown. Germline V gene sequence: CDR1 MNHGY, CDR2 SAAAGT. V dropped 11 bases and J dropped 2; count of bases not matched to a gene: 19. This CDR3 is built from 17 residues. This sample stems from a study of graft-versus-host responses after intestinal transplantation. For the study at large: Anti-thymocyte globulin induction was given to all recipients, followed by tacrolimus and steroids for two to four years.

Measured with immunoSEQ multiplex PCR; TCRdb has only the in-frame clones, and not every one. This sample has under 140,000 clones, with 93% found just once. The sequence derives from a human donor who received an intestinal transplant. Sequenced material: unstimulated CD8+ T cells sorted from spleen or lymph node cells, taken before intestinal transplant. The rearrangement links TRBV6-8 to TRBJ1-2; 8 bases line up with TRBD1. CDR3 DNA: TGTGCCGGCGGAGGGACAGGACGTGAGGGGGAAAACTATGGCTACACCTTC. Protein product: CAGGGTGREGENYGYTF.